This T cell receptor (beta chain) originates from a study of OX40 agonist ivuxolimab in advanced cancers. The wider study: Ivuxolimab, an agonistic anti-OX40 (CD134) antibody, was given to patients. Allowance was made for prior anti-PD-1, anti-PD-L1 or anti-CTLA-4 therapy, and about 37% had some. A partial response was reached by three patients: one with hepatocellular carcinoma and two with cutaneous melanoma.

Only in-frame clones appear in the TCRdb table, and some are missing; sequencing was by immunoSEQ multiplex PCR. The data hold 90,000 to 95,000 clones, with around 84% observed a single time. As to this clone: The target antigen is unknown.

Looked up from germline, CDR1 is LNHNV and CDR2 is YYDKDF (reference sequence). V was trimmed by 1 base and J by 2 bases, leaving 12 bases between them. This CDR3 comprises 16 residues. General study results and limits: At doses 0.1 to 3.0 mg/kg, CD4+ and CD8+ clones expanded.

This chain joins TRBV15 and TRBJ1-5; D uncertain. The source material was CD4+ or CD8+ T cells sorted from blood, sampled in a trial of the OX40 agonist ivuxolimab. This clonotype was sampled from an adult with an advanced solid tumor such as melanoma, head and neck, liver or kidney cancer. The CDR3 reads CATSRGRYTGNQPQHF. DNA for the CDR3: TGTGCCACCAGCAGAGGACGGTATACGGGCAATCAGCCCCAGCATTTT. The full variable domain, with the rest looked up from reference TRBV15 and TRBJ1-5, is DAMVIQNPRYQVTQFGKPVTLSCSQTLNHNVMYWYQQKSSQAPKLLFHYYDKDFNNEADTPDNFQSRRPNTSFCFLDIRSPGLGDTAMYLCATSRGRYTGNQPQHFGDGTRLSIL.